This note documents a single T cell receptor (beta chain) sequence. What it binds is not known. These data are taken from a study of CD8+CD57+ T cells in acquired aplastic anemia. The authors sequenced patients whose flow cytometry had shown CD8+CD57+ cell expansion. The study's findings and limits: Statistical testing detected no significant gap in CD8+ Simpson's diversity between patients and controls.

It was genomic DNA that served as the template for profiling TCR beta VDJ and CDR3. TCRdb used MiXCR to reprocess the reads, holding one entry per CDR3 protein. The table records hundreds of thousands of distinct CDR3 sequences, approximately 51% of them present only once. The germline CDR1 and CDR2 sequences are SGHDT and YYEEEE. The CDR3 has 14 amino acids. The junction had 3 bases not matched to a gene; V was cut back by 4 bases and J by 3 bases. This TCR was recovered from a human donor with aplastic anemia. Material for sequencing was sorted CD4+, CD8+, or CD8+CD57+ T cells (not recorded which) from PBMCs. V usage is TRBV5-6 and J usage is TRBJ2-7; 11 positions match TRBD1. The CDR3 sequence is CASSPDRGLYEQYF. The CDR3, as DNA: TGTGCCAGCAGCCCGGACAGGGGGCTCTACGAGCAGTACTTC. Supplemented by reference TRBV5-6 and TRBJ2-7, the full variable domain reads DAGVTQSPTHLIKTRGQQVTLRCSPKSGHDTVSWYQQALGQGPQFIFQYYEEEERQRGNFPDRFSGHQFPNYSSELNVNALLLGDSALYLCASSPDRGLYEQYFGPGTRLTVT.